The 30 T cell receptor beta chains below were found in one sample sequenced in a study of cytomegalovirus exposure and HLA in healthy donors (TCRdb year 2017). The receptor library was made with the immunoSEQ multiplex PCR assay. For the multiplex PCR, a mixture combining 60 forward primers for TCR Vbeta segments and 13 reverse primers for TCR Jbeta segments was used. This immuneACCESS table, as held by TCRdb, lists in-frame sequences with V and J called but not all clones. Of the missing ones, under half trace to an unresolved V gene in checked studies; the others have no known cause. The sample includes about 150,000 clones, with approximately 81% observed a single time. 2.3% of the sample lies in the top ten. What was sequenced was PBMCs. These TCRs come from a young woman in good health and CMV-seronegative.

This chain uses TRBV10-3 with TRBJ2-7; D is undetermined. Germline lookup yields CDR1 ENHRY and CDR2 SYGVKD. The CDR3 consists of 13 residues. V was pared by 9 bases and J by 0 bases, with 12 bases between. CDR3 in DNA: TGTGCCATAAACGATGGCATCTCCTACGAGCAGTACTTC. Translation gives CAINDGISYEQYF.

This sequence joins TRBV18 and TRBJ1-4; D uncertain. There are 15 residues in the CDR3. Germline loops: CDR1 KGHSH, CDR2 LQKENI. Deletions cut 0 bases from V and 7 bases from J, with 12 bases between. CDR3 coding DNA: TGTGCCAGCTCACCACCCGCAGCCTCGGGTGAAAAACTGTTTTTT. It is translated as CASSPPAASGEKLFF.

The chain couples TRBV30 to TRBJ2-7, with D maybe TRBD2 (5 bases). CDR1 and CDR2 from the germline V gene are GTSNPN and SVGIG (reference sequence). Trimming shortened V by 5 bases and J by 5 bases, and 10 bases separated the two germline ends. This CDR3 has 11 residues. In DNA form, the CDR3 reads TGTGCCTGGGGGAGAACCCACGAGCAGTACTTC. It codes for CAWGRTHEQYF.

Comment on this clone: At one end, the junction sequence differs from germline, possibly due to a read error. Within the sample, other DNA sequences also encode this same CDR3. The V and J genes are TRBV7-3 and TRBJ2-3, with 8 bases lining up with TRBD2. The CDR3 is made up of 15 amino acids. Germline V gene sequence: CDR1 SGHTA, CDR2 FQGTGA. The chain's CDR3 is CASSLRGGRSDTQYF. As DNA, the CDR3 is TGTGCCAGCAGCTTAAGGGGCGGGAGGTCAGATACGCAATATTTT. Drawing the rest from reference TRBV7-3 and TRBJ2-3, the complete variable domain is GAGVSQTPSNKVTEKGKYVELRCDPISGHTALYWYRQSLGQGPEFLIYFQGTGAADDSGLPNDRFFAVRPEGSVSTLKIQRTERGDSAVYLCASSLRGGRSDTQYFGPGTRLTVL.

The chain has TRBV10-1 and TRBJ2-3; possible D gene TRBD2, 5 bases. The germline V gene encodes CDR1 WNHNN and CDR2 SYGVQD (reference sequence). Deletions cut 0 bases from V and 6 bases from J, with 7 bases between. This CDR3 region has 13 residues. In DNA, the CDR3 is TGCGCCAGCAGTGAGTCCCGGAGGGATACGCAGTATTTT. This translates into CASSESRRDTQYF.

V and J are TRBV14 and TRBJ2-3, with D unclear. Germline CDR1 reads SGHDN; CDR2 reads FVKESK. V was trimmed by 0 bases and J by 4 bases, leaving 8 bases between them. This CDR3 is built from 14 residues. CDR3 sequence reads: CASSQDLAADTQYF. CDR3 nucleotides: TGTGCCAGCAGCCAAGACCTCGCGGCAGATACGCAGTATTTT.

V and J are TRBV4-2 and TRBJ2-3, with D possibly matching TRBD2 (6 bases). V was pared by 4 bases and J by 2 bases, with 19 bases between. Germline values: CDR1 LGHNA, CDR2 YNFKEQ. The CDR3 contains 17 residues. The CDR3, as DNA: TGTGCCAGCAGCCCTTCCCGGCTAGGACTACCCACAGATACGCAGTATTTT. It encodes CASSPSRLGLPTDTQYF.

The rearrangement links TRBV5-5 to TRBJ2-7; D possibly corresponds to TRBD2 (5 bases). Trimming took 0 bases from V and 6 from J, leaving 16 bases between them. Germline lookup yields CDR1 SGHKS and CDR2 YYEKEE (reference sequence). The CDR3 is made up of 15 amino acids. CDR3 loop: CASSLVRPGIGEQYF. CDR3 coding DNA: TGTGCCAGCAGCTTGGTACGCCCGGGAATCGGCGAGCAGTACTTC.

The chain recombines TRBV29-1 with TRBJ2-7; a weak D match, TRBD1 (5 bases). Germline loops: CDR1 SQVTM, CDR2 ANQGSEA. The ends were cut back, 1 base at V and 4 bases at J, with 20 bases in the middle. This CDR3 has 16 amino acids. DNA of the CDR3: TGCAGCGTTGAAGCCTTGAGTCGGGCAGGGCTGTACGAGCAGTACTTC. Translation: CSVEALSRAGLYEQYF.

The V and J genes are TRBV27 and TRBJ1-2; D ambiguous. The CDR3 runs 13 residues. CDR1 MNHEY and CDR2 SMNVEV come from the germline V gene (reference sequence). The V and J ends lost 3 bases and 6 bases respectively, with 11 bases between them. The CDR3 spells CASSFAGFHGYTF. The CDR3 DNA reads TGTGCCAGCAGTTTCGCAGGTTTTCATGGCTACACCTTC.

This chain's CDR3 is CASSRGGLDSGNTIYF. CDR3 bases: TGTGCCAGCAGCCGGGGGGGACTCGACTCTGGAAACACCATATATTTT. The chain uses TRBV7-7 and TRBJ1-3; tentative D call: TRBD1 (5 bases). From germline, CDR1 is SSHAT and CDR2 FNYEAQ (reference sequence). Trimming left V 5 bases short and J 0 bases short, with 14 bases between. This CDR3 comprises 16 residues.

This chain joins TRBV7-9 and TRBJ2-3, with TRBD2 matching 9 bases. Germline CDR1 SEHNR, CDR2 FQNEAQ (reference sequence). Trimming cost V 3 bases and J 5 bases; bases outside gene matches: 6. This CDR3 is built from 15 residues. The CDR3, as DNA: TGTGCCAGCAGCTTTCCTCCTAGCGGGGTAGATACGCAGTATTTT. Protein sequence: CASSFPPSGVDTQYF.

The chain joins TRBV5-4 to TRBJ1-3; D is uncertain. CDR1 is SGHNT, CDR2 YYREEE, per germline (reference sequence). The CDR3 is made up of 14 amino acids. With 2 bases removed from V and 0 bases from J, the gap between germline ends came to 6 bases. The CDR3 sequence: CASSLTGSGNTIYF. DNA of the CDR3: TGTGCCAGCAGCTTAACGGGCTCTGGAAACACCATATATTTT.

Notes on this clone: Germline is not matched at one junction end, which may reflect a read error. The rearrangement uses TRBV5-1 and TRBJ1-5; no firm D call. This CDR3 contains 13 residues. In germline, CDR1 is SGHRS, CDR2 YFSETQ. The CDR3 DNA sequence: TGCGCCAGCAGCTTGGGGAGCAATCAGCCCCAACATTTT. Protein: CASSLGSNQPQHF. Full variable domain (rest looked up from reference TRBV5-1 and TRBJ1-5): KAGVTQTPRYLIKTRGQQVTLSCSPISGHRSVSWYQQTPGQGLQFLFEYFSETQRNKGNFPGRFSGRQFSNSRSEMNVSTLELGDSALYLCASSLGSNQPQHFGDGTRLSIL.

The chain is built from TRBV4-3 and TRBJ2-7, with no clear D. With 4 bases removed from V and 2 bases from J, the gap between germline ends came to 9 bases. Germline V lookup: CDR1 LGHNA, CDR2 YSLEER. The CDR3 is 13 residues long. The CDR3 nucleotides are TGCGCCAGCAGCCGAGCGATGGCCTACGAGCAGTACTTC. It specifies CASSRAMAYEQYF.

The chain has TRBV10-3 and TRBJ2-1; 7 bases line up with TRBD2. CDR3 length: 16 residues. The V gene's germline CDR1 is ENHRY and CDR2 SYGVKD. V lost 2 bases to trimming and J lost 6 bases; unmatched junction nucleotides: 10. CDR3 residues: CAISETTSGTSNEQFF. The DNA for the CDR3 is TGTGCCATCAGTGAGACAACCAGCGGGACCAGCAATGAGCAGTTCTTC.

The genes are TRBV27 and TRBJ2-1; 10 bases match TRBD1. V lost 1 base, J lost 3 bases, and 3 bases stayed unmatched. CDR3 size: 16 residues. Germline CDR1 is MNHEY and CDR2 is SMNVEV (reference sequence). The CDR3 region is CASSLLGTGVYNEQFF. DNA for the CDR3: TGTGCCAGCAGTTTATTGGGGACAGGGGTCTACAATGAGCAGTTCTTC.

This clone was observed a few times. V and J are TRBV19 and TRBJ2-5; the D gene is possibly TRBD2 (5 bases). This CDR3 has 14 amino acids. CDR1 and CDR2 (germline): LNHDA, SQIVND (reference sequence). V was shortened by 5 bases and J by 5 bases, with 15 bases between the two germline ends. CDR3 sequence (DNA): TGTGCCAGTAGTCGCATCCTATCGGGGGAGACCCAGTACTTC. Residues: CASSRILSGETQYF.

This clone occurred once. This chain connects TRBV5-4 to TRBJ2-6, with 11 bases lining up with TRBD1. The CDR3 has 17 residues. Trimming removed 4 bases from V and 1 base from J; junction bases left unmatched: 4. Germline V CDR1 and CDR2: SGHNT, YYREEE (reference sequence). The CDR3 DNA reads TGTGCCAGCAGCCGAGGACAGGGGGCATCTGGGGCCAACGTCCTGACTTTC. It translates to CASSRGQGASGANVLTF.

V and J are TRBV4-3 and TRBJ2-7; D ambiguous. Germline V gene sequence: CDR1 LGHNA, CDR2 YSLEER. Between the trimmed V and J ends, which lost 0 bases and 10 bases, there was a span of 22 bases. There are 16 residues in the CDR3. CDR3 nucleotide sequence: TGCGCCAGCAGCCAAGATCGAGGTAAAGCGCCCACAACACAGTACTTC. Its protein product is CASSQDRGKAPTTQYF.

Worth noting for this clone: The junction departs from germline at one end; a sequencing error may be responsible. V is TRBV7-7 and J is TRBJ2-5, with 7 bases matching TRBD2. There are 15 residues in the CDR3. Germline loops: CDR1 SSHAT, CDR2 FNYEAQ (reference sequence). DNA for the CDR3: TGTGCTAGCAGCCCGAGGGCTAGCGGAGGGGAGACCCAGTACTTC. Its protein is CASSPRASGGETQYF.

This rearrangement joins TRBV29-1 to TRBJ2-1; possible D gene TRBD2, 5 bases. The CDR3 is made up of 13 amino acids. The germline gives CDR1 SQVTM, CDR2 ANQGSEA. V shed 5 bases and J shed 5 bases, with 13 bases lying between them. Here the CDR3 reads CSVCPRENNEQFF. The CDR3 bases are TGCAGCGTTTGCCCCCGGGAAAACAATGAGCAGTTCTTC.

The chain couples TRBV5-5 to TRBJ1-4; maybe TRBD1 (5 bases). The CDR3 covers 15 residues. The V end lost 2 bases, the J end lost 4 bases, and 12 bases lay between the germline ends. CDR1 and CDR2 (germline): SGHKS, YYEKEE (reference sequence). The CDR3 nucleotides read TGTGCCAGCAGCTTCCAGGGTTCTTTTAATGAAAAACTGTTTTTT. Residues: CASSFQGSFNEKLFF. Filled out from reference TRBV5-5 and TRBJ1-4, the complete variable domain reads DAGVTQSPTHLIKTRGQQVTLRCSPISGHKSVSWYQQVLGQGPQFIFQYYEKEERGRGNFPDRFSARQFPNYSSELNVNALLLGDSALYLCASSFQGSFNEKLFFGSGTQLSVL.

The chain links TRBV7-2 to TRBJ1-4, with TRBD1 identical over 7 bases. Per the germline V gene, CDR1 is SGHTA and CDR2 is FQGNSA. Trimming removed 4 bases from V and 8 bases from J; junction bases left unmatched: 10. The CDR3 contains 15 residues. CDR3 sequence reads: CASSSPTGNREKLFF. The CDR3 nucleotides read TGTGCCAGCAGCTCACCGACAGGGAATCGGGAAAAACTGTTTTTT.

The chain has TRBV2 and TRBJ1-3, with D perhaps matching TRBD1 (6 bases). This CDR3 has 15 amino acids. Trimming took off 0 bases at V and 2 bases at J, with 8 bases between the two ends. Germline-derived CDR1 and CDR2 are SNHLY and FYNNEI. The CDR3 DNA is TGTGCCAGCAGTGAAGCAGGGGGAGCTGGAAACACCATATATTTT. Encoded protein: CASSEAGGAGNTIYF.

This rearrangement joins TRBV4-2 to TRBJ2-1; TRBD2 is a possible D gene (5 bases). Per the germline V gene, CDR1 is LGHNA and CDR2 is YNFKEQ. Deletions cut 1 base from V and 0 bases from J, with 13 bases between. The CDR3 has 17 residues. Written as DNA, the CDR3 is TGTGCCAGCAGCCAAGGTGAGCGGACCAGCTCCTACAATGAGCAGTTCTTC. Its translation: CASSQGERTSSYNEQFF.

The chain employs TRBV27 and TRBJ2-2, with D perhaps matching TRBD2 (5 bases). The V gene's germline CDR1 is MNHEY and CDR2 SMNVEV (reference sequence). The CDR3 has 17 residues. Trimming took off 5 bases at V and 1 base at J, with 17 bases between the two ends. CDR3 region: CASSPWELNWNTGELFF. The DNA for the CDR3 is TGTGCCAGCAGTCCCTGGGAGCTGAACTGGAACACCGGGGAGCTGTTTTTT.

The CDR3 loop reads CASSLVPSGPEQFF. The CDR3 nucleotides read TGTGCCAGCAGCTTAGTTCCTAGCGGGCCTGAGCAGTTCTTC. The V call is TRBV7-2, the J call TRBJ2-1, with 8 nucleotides matching TRBD2. Germline trimming cut 1 base from V and 9 bases from J; bases unmatched to any gene: 5. The CDR3 runs to 14 residues. CDR1 and CDR2 from the germline V gene are SGHTA and FQGNSA.

This clone was seen a handful of times. CDR3 coding DNA: TGCGCCAGCAGCCAAGTGGGGACAGGCTACTATGGCTACACCTTC. This codes for CASSQVGTGYYGYTF. V gene TRBV4-3 combines with J gene TRBJ1-2, with 8 bases aligning to TRBD1. The CDR3 contains 15 residues. In germline, CDR1 is LGHNA, CDR2 YSLEER. The junction had 4 bases not matched to a gene; V was cut back by 1 base and J by 3 bases.

As DNA, the CDR3 is TGTGCCAGCAGCCCCCGGGAAACGGGTACGAATGAGCAGTTCTTC. This gives the protein CASSPRETGTNEQFF. The chain carries TRBV14 and TRBJ2-1, with a tentative D call TRBD2 (5 bases). Germline assignment: CDR1 SGHDN and CDR2 FVKESK. V was trimmed by 4 bases and J by 7 bases, leaving 17 bases between them. This CDR3 region has 15 residues.